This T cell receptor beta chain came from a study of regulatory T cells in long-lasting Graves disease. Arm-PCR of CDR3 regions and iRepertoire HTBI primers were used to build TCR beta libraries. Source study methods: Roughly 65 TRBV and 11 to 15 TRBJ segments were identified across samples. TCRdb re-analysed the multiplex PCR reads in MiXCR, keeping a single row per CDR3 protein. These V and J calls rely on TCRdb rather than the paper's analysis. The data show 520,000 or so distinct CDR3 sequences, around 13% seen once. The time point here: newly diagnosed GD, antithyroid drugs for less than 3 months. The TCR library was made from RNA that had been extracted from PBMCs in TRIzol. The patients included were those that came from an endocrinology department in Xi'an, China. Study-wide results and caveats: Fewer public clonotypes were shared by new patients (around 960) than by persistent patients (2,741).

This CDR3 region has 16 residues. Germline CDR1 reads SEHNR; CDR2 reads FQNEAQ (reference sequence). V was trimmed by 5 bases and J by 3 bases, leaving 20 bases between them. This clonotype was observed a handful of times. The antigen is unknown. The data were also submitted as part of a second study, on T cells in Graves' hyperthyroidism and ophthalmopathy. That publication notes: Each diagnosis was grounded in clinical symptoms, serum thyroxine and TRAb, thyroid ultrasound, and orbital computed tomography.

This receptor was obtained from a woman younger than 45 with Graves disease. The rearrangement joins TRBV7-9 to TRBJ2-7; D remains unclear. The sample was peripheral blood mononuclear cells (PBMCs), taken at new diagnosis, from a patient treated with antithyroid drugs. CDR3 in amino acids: CASSHSEPRGVYEQYF. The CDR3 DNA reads TGTGCCAGCAGCCATAGTGAACCCCGAGGAGTCTACGAGCAGTACTTC.